The rows below give T cell receptor beta chains drawn from one sample of a study of beta chain features in type 1 diabetes. Produced via immunoSEQ multiplex PCR; TCRdb's table is partial and in-frame only. This sample yields hundreds of thousands of clones, of which about 14% are seen a single time; about 0.097% belongs to the top ten. The sample was naive CD4+ T cells from blood. These receptors were collected from a man in his late teens or twenties in good health. The CDR3 runs from the conserved cysteine through the conserved F or W. Fields, in order: J gene, clone size, V gene, D gene, CDR3 protein, CDR3 DNA. The D gene is left open where the match is weak. Rows may omit the clone size; those that give it use once, few, many or a size class.

j_gene: TRBJ1-1
abundance: .
v_gene: TRBV6-4
d_gene: .
CDR3aa: CASSRRWDTEAFF
CDR3nt: TGTGCCAGCAGCAGGAGGTGGGACACTGAAGCTTTCTTT

j_gene: TRBJ1-1
abundance: few
v_gene: TRBV4-2
d_gene: TRBD1
CDR3aa: CASSQDWTGVPAFF
CDR3nt: TGTGCCAGCAGCCAAGATTGGACAGGGGTTCCAGCTTTCTTT

j_gene: TRBJ2-7
abundance: few
v_gene: TRBV7-6
d_gene: TRBD2
CDR3aa: CASSLGASGQPQYF
CDR3nt: TGTGCCAGCAGCTTAGGGGCTAGCGGGCAACCCCAGTACTTC

j_gene: TRBJ1-3
abundance: .
v_gene: TRBV20-1
d_gene: .
CDR3aa: CSAAARNTIYF
CDR3nt: TGCAGTGCTGCGGCGCGAAACACCATATATTTT

j_gene: TRBJ2-7
abundance: .
v_gene: TRBV5-1
d_gene: TRBD1
CDR3aa: CASSSDGTGFYEQYF
CDR3nt: TGCGCCAGCAGCTCGGACGGGACAGGGTTCTACGAGCAGTACTTC

j_gene: TRBJ2-7
abundance: few
v_gene: TRBV6-5
d_gene: TRBD1
CDR3aa: CASSYGGQGGSYEQYF
CDR3nt: TGTGCCAGCAGTTACGGAGGACAGGGGGGCTCCTACGAGCAGTACTTC

j_gene: TRBJ2-6
abundance: .
v_gene: TRBV18
d_gene: TRBD1
CDR3aa: CASSRDREASGANVLTF
CDR3nt: TGTGCCAGCTCCCGGGACAGGGAAGCGTCTGGGGCCAACGTCCTGACTTTC

j_gene: TRBJ2-5
abundance: .
v_gene: TRBV7-3
d_gene: .
CDR3aa: CASSPNGLQETQYF
CDR3nt: TGTGCCAGCAGCCCCAACGGTCTCCAAGAGACCCAGTACTTC

j_gene: TRBJ2-7
abundance: .
v_gene: TRBV7-2
d_gene: TRBD2
CDR3aa: CASSLAGGSYEQYF
CDR3nt: TGTGCCAGCAGTCTAGCGGGGGGCTCCTACGAGCAGTACTTC

j_gene: TRBJ1-1
abundance: .
v_gene: TRBV9
d_gene: TRBD1
CDR3aa: CASSAQGAVNTEAFF
CDR3nt: TGTGCCAGCAGCGCACAGGGGGCAGTGAACACTGAAGCTTTCTTT

j_gene: TRBJ2-7
abundance: .
v_gene: TRBV15
d_gene: .
CDR3aa: CATSRVKAGTNLYEQYF
CDR3nt: TGTGCCACCAGCAGAGTCAAAGCCGGGACAAATCTTTACGAGCAGTACTTC

j_gene: TRBJ2-3
abundance: few
v_gene: TRBV7-3
d_gene: .
CDR3aa: CASSLIGPSTDTQYF
CDR3nt: TGTGCCAGCAGCTTAATTGGCCCTAGCACAGATACGCAGTATTTT

j_gene: TRBJ2-4
abundance: .
v_gene: TRBV5-1
d_gene: .
CDR3aa: CASSLDPGVGVKNIQYF
CDR3nt: TGCGCCAGCAGCTTGGACCCCGGGGTGGGGGTCAAAAACATTCAGTACTTC

j_gene: TRBJ2-2
abundance: .
v_gene: TRBV4-3
d_gene: TRBD1
CDR3aa: CASRAFKTGGATGELFF
CDR3nt: TGCGCCAGCAGAGCCTTCAAGACAGGGGGAGCCACCGGGGAGCTGTTTTTT

j_gene: TRBJ2-7
abundance: few
v_gene: TRBV7-8
d_gene: .
CDR3aa: CASSLDGWGSPPYEQYF
CDR3nt: TGTGCCAGCAGCTTAGACGGTTGGGGGAGCCCTCCCTACGAGCAGTACTTC

j_gene: TRBJ2-5
abundance: .
v_gene: TRBV7-3
d_gene: TRBD1
CDR3aa: CASSPDRDQETQYF
CDR3nt: TGTGCCAGCAGCCCGGACAGGGACCAAGAGACCCAGTACTTC

j_gene: TRBJ2-1
abundance: few
v_gene: TRBV4-3
d_gene: .
CDR3aa: CASSQETGSYNEQFF
CDR3nt: TGCGCCAGCAGCCAAGAGACGGGCTCCTACAATGAGCAGTTCTTC